This is a list of T cell receptor beta chains from one sample in a study of control samples from healthy donors and cancer patients. Measured with immunoSEQ multiplex PCR; TCRdb has only the in-frame clones, and not every one. This table has 250,000 to 300,000 clones, more than 65% appearing once. What was sequenced was PBMCs. All receptors derive from a woman aged 55 to 70 with lung cancer. Both conserved end residues are part of each CDR3. The D gene is left open where the match is weak. A row's size may be missing; if present it is once, few, many or a size class.

J: TRBJ1-5; D: .; size: .; V: TRBV6-5; CDR3: CATTGVFGQPQHF; DNA: TGTGCCACGACAGGTGTGTTTGGTCAGCCCCAGCATTTT
J: TRBJ1-5; D: .; size: .; V: TRBV5-5; CDR3: CASSFGGQPQHF; DNA: TGTGCCAGCAGCTTTGGCGGACAGCCCCAGCATTTT
J: TRBJ1-5; D: .; size: .; V: TRBV6-5; CDR3: CASRFGTLSNQPQHF; DNA: TGTGCCAGCAGATTCGGGACACTTAGCAATCAGCCCCAGCATTTT
J: TRBJ2-3; D: .; size: .; V: TRBV9; CDR3: CASSVDGGRGDTQYF; DNA: TGTGCCAGCAGCGTAGATGGGGGCCGGGGAGATACGCAGTATTTT
J: TRBJ2-4; D: .; size: .; V: TRBV6-5; CDR3: CASSPGVGKNIQYF; DNA: TGTGCCAGCAGTCCAGGGGTTGGCAAAAACATTCAGTACTTC
J: TRBJ1-2; D: TRBD1; size: .; V: TRBV28; CDR3: CASSFGDRDSYTF; DNA: TGTGCCAGCTCATTCGGGGACAGGGATAGCTACACCTTC
J: TRBJ1-2; D: TRBD1; size: .; V: TRBV28; CDR3: CASLQGAKDYGYTF; DNA: TGTGCCAGCTTACAGGGGGCGAAGGACTATGGCTACACCTTC
J: TRBJ2-5; D: .; size: .; V: TRBV2; CDR3: CASSVRETQYF; DNA: TGTGCCAGCAGTGTTCGAGAGACCCAGTACTTC
J: TRBJ2-3; D: TRBD1; size: .; V: TRBV6-5; CDR3: CASMTRGRTDTQYF; DNA: TGTGCCAGCATGACCAGGGGGCGCACAGATACGCAGTATTTT
J: TRBJ1-2; D: .; size: .; V: TRBV14; CDR3: CASSQDGVYGYTF; DNA: TGTGCCAGCAGCCAAGACGGCGTCTATGGCTACACCTTC
J: TRBJ2-2; D: .; size: .; V: TRBV30; CDR3: CAWRRDTGELFF; DNA: TGTGCCTGGAGGAGGGACACCGGGGAGCTGTTTTTT
J: TRBJ1-1; D: .; size: .; V: TRBV14; CDR3: CASSRIWGVNTEAFF; DNA: TGTGCCAGCAGCCGGATATGGGGGGTGAACACTGAAGCTTTCTTT
J: TRBJ2-7; D: .; size: .; V: TRBV27; CDR3: CASSDADRATYEQYF; DNA: TGTGCCAGCAGTGACGCCGACCGAGCGACCTACGAGCAGTACTTC
J: TRBJ2-3; D: .; size: .; V: TRBV5-1; CDR3: CASSRDGVTDTQYF; DNA: TGCGCCAGTAGCCGGGACGGGGTCACAGATACGCAGTATTTT
J: TRBJ1-2; D: .; size: .; V: TRBV4-1; CDR3: CASSQDPDSNYGYTF; DNA: TGCGCCAGCAGCCAAGACCCGGACAGTAACTATGGCTACACCTTC
J: TRBJ2-7; D: TRBD1; size: .; V: TRBV11-2; CDR3: CASSLGQGAHEQYF; DNA: TGTGCCAGCAGCTTAGGTCAGGGGGCCCACGAGCAGTACTTC
J: TRBJ2-7; D: .; size: .; V: TRBV7-8; CDR3: CASAESRGERYEQYF; DNA: TGTGCCAGCGCGGAATCGAGGGGGGAGAGGTACGAGCAGTACTTC
J: TRBJ1-6; D: .; size: .; V: TRBV9; CDR3: CASSGDSYGNSPLHF; DNA: TGTGCCAGCAGCGGCGACAGCTACGGTAATTCACCCCTCCACTTT
J: TRBJ1-4; D: TRBD1; size: .; V: TRBV6-5; CDR3: CASRRAGTGREKLFF; DNA: TGTGCCAGCAGGAGGGCCGGGACAGGGAGGGAAAAACTGTTTTTT
J: TRBJ1-3; D: TRBD1; size: few; V: TRBV5-6; CDR3: CASSPTGYSGNTIYF; DNA: TGTGCCAGCAGCCCGACAGGGTACTCTGGAAACACCATATATTTT
J: TRBJ2-3; D: TRBD2; size: .; V: TRBV7-3; CDR3: CASSLTGSSGGTDTQYF; DNA: TGTGCCAGCAGCTTAACGGGTTCTAGCGGGGGCACAGATACGCAGTATTTT
J: TRBJ2-1; D: TRBD2; size: .; V: TRBV20-1; CDR3: CSASTTSGSTEQFF; DNA: TGCAGTGCTAGTACGACTAGCGGGAGTACTGAGCAGTTCTTC
J: TRBJ2-7; D: .; size: once; V: TRBV28; CDR3: CASSLGTYEQYF; DNA: TGTGCCAGCAGTTTAGGGACCTACGAGCAGTACTTC
J: TRBJ2-1; D: .; size: .; V: TRBV28; CDR3: CASSLRAEQFF; DNA: TGTGCCAGCAGTTTAAGGGCTGAGCAGTTCTTC
J: TRBJ2-1; D: TRBD2; size: .; V: TRBV3-1/TRBV3-2; CDR3: CASSRAGGAHNEQFF; DNA: TGTGCCAGCAGCCGGGCGGGGGGGGCCCACAATGAGCAGTTCTTC
J: TRBJ1-2; D: .; size: .; V: TRBV6-1; CDR3: CASSDPYGYTF; DNA: TGTGCCAGCAGTGACCCTTATGGCTACACCTTC
J: TRBJ1-1; D: .; size: .; V: TRBV7-8; CDR3: CASSITGNTEAFF; DNA: TGTGCCAGCAGCATCACAGGGAACACTGAAGCTTTCTTT
J: TRBJ1-5; D: .; size: once; V: TRBV6-5; CDR3: CASSSTNREQPQHF; DNA: TGTGCCAGCAGTTCCACCAACAGGGAACAGCCCCAGCATTTT
J: TRBJ1-4; D: .; size: .; V: TRBV7-8; CDR3: CASSLRGDEKLFF; DNA: TGTGCCAGCAGCTTAAGGGGGGATGAAAAACTGTTTTTT
J: TRBJ1-2; D: .; size: .; V: TRBV12-2; CDR3: CASRPESGGSDGYTF; DNA: TGTGCAAGTCGCCCCGAGTCCGGGGGCAGTGATGGCTACACCTTC
J: TRBJ2-3; D: .; size: .; V: TRBV7-2; CDR3: CASSLSAGTDTQYF; DNA: TGTGCCAGCAGCTTAAGTGCGGGGACAGATACGCAGTATTTT
J: TRBJ1-5; D: .; size: .; V: TRBV19; CDR3: CASGGTGNQPQHF; DNA: TGTGCCAGTGGGGGGACCGGTAATCAGCCCCAGCATTTT
J: TRBJ1-2; D: .; size: .; V: TRBV20-1; CDR3: CSASSGRREEGGYTF; DNA: TGCAGTGCTAGTAGTGGTCGCAGGGAAGAAGGTGGCTACACCTTC
J: TRBJ1-2; D: .; size: .; V: TRBV28; CDR3: CASSPPDYYGYTF; DNA: TGTGCCAGCAGCCCGCCGGACTACTATGGCTACACCTTC
J: TRBJ2-7; D: TRBD2; size: .; V: TRBV2; CDR3: CASRDGLAGDLYF; DNA: TGTGCCAGCAGGGATGGACTAGCGGGAGATCTGTACTTC
J: TRBJ1-2; D: .; size: .; V: TRBV7-2; CDR3: CASSLAMGSAYGYTF; DNA: TGTGCCAGCAGCTTAGCGATGGGGTCTGCCTATGGCTACACCTTC
J: TRBJ1-4; D: TRBD1; size: .; V: TRBV20-1; CDR3: CSASPAGGASYEKLFF; DNA: TGCAGTGCTAGTCCCGCAGGGGGCGCATCTTACGAAAAACTGTTTTTT
J: TRBJ2-5; D: .; size: .; V: TRBV5-1; CDR3: CASSDATIGLGETQYF; DNA: TGCGCCAGCAGCGACGCCACAATAGGGCTCGGGGAGACCCAGTACTTC
J: TRBJ1-5; D: .; size: .; V: TRBV6-5; CDR3: CASGPSGQPQHF; DNA: TGTGCCAGCGGCCCCTCTGGGCAGCCCCAGCATTTT
J: TRBJ2-7; D: .; size: few; V: TRBV20-1; CDR3: CSAWTGYEQYF; DNA: TGCAGTGCTTGGACGGGCTACGAGCAGTACTTC
J: TRBJ2-5; D: .; size: .; V: TRBV11-2; CDR3: CASSLERVETQYF; DNA: TGTGCCAGCAGCTTAGAGCGGGTAGAGACCCAGTACTTC
J: TRBJ2-7; D: TRBD1; size: .; V: TRBV5-1; CDR3: CASSLGQGPYEQYF; DNA: TGCGCCAGCAGCTTGGGACAGGGGCCCTACGAGCAGTACTTC
J: TRBJ2-1; D: .; size: .; V: TRBV3-1/TRBV3-2; CDR3: CASSQALVYNEQFF; DNA: TGTGCCAGCAGCCAAGCTCTCGTTTACAATGAGCAGTTCTTC
J: TRBJ2-7; D: TRBD2; size: few; V: TRBV15; CDR3: CATSTRTSGYEQYF; DNA: TGTGCCACCAGCACAAGGACTAGCGGATACGAGCAGTACTTC
J: TRBJ1-5; D: TRBD1; size: .; V: TRBV5-6; CDR3: CASSLQDRGRQPQHF; DNA: TGTGCCAGCAGCCTACAGGACAGGGGGCGACAGCCCCAGCATTTT
J: TRBJ1-6; D: TRBD1; size: .; V: TRBV7-2; CDR3: CASSFRDRVVSPLHF; DNA: TGTGCCAGCAGCTTCCGGGACAGGGTTGTTTCACCCCTCCACTTT
J: TRBJ2-2; D: .; size: .; V: TRBV10-2; CDR3: CASRGRTNTGELFF; DNA: TGCGCCAGCAGGGGGAGAACGAACACCGGGGAGCTGTTTTTT
J: TRBJ1-6; D: TRBD1; size: .; V: TRBV6-5; CDR3: CASSGGTGFSPLHF; DNA: TGTGCCAGCAGCGGGGGGACAGGGTTTTCACCCCTCCACTTT
J: TRBJ2-2; D: .; size: .; V: TRBV19; CDR3: CASSPGLNTGELFF; DNA: TGTGCCAGTAGCCCAGGGTTGAACACCGGGGAGCTGTTTTTT
J: TRBJ1-4; D: .; size: .; V: TRBV6-5; CDR3: CASATGGVGEKLFF; DNA: TGTGCCAGCGCGACGGGCGGCGTAGGGGAAAAACTGTTTTTT
J: TRBJ1-1; D: .; size: .; V: TRBV6-4; CDR3: CAGGQNTEAFF; DNA: TGTGCGGGAGGGCAGAACACTGAAGCTTTCTTT
J: TRBJ1-3; D: .; size: .; V: TRBV15; CDR3: CATSRDRLISGNTIYF; DNA: TGTGCCACCAGCAGAGACAGACTGATCTCTGGAAACACCATATATTTT
J: TRBJ2-4; D: .; size: .; V: TRBV7-9; CDR3: CASSLVAGPKNIQYF; DNA: TGTGCCAGCAGCTTAGTCGCGGGGCCCAAAAACATTCAGTACTTC
J: TRBJ1-6; D: .; size: .; V: TRBV6-5; CDR3: CASRGSLNSPLHF; DNA: TGTGCCAGCAGAGGGTCTCTTAATTCACCCCTCCACTTT
J: TRBJ1-1; D: .; size: .; V: TRBV7-7; CDR3: CASSLGDAREGSAEAFF; DNA: TGTGCTAGCAGCTTAGGGGACGCGAGGGAGGGGAGCGCTGAAGCTTTCTTT